This T cell receptor (beta chain) emerged from a study of Graves' ophthalmopathy and Graves' hyperthyroidism. Regarding the study as a whole: In blood, most expanded thyroid clonotypes above 0.001 frequency were also detected.

In this sample, this clonotype turned up many times. Its cognate antigen is unknown. TCR beta CDR3 amplification used RNA transcripts. Amplification began with first-round RT-PCR using HTBI primers, then second-round multiplex PCR was performed. Each CDR3 protein gets one entry after TCRdb re-called the multiplex PCR reads with MiXCR. The data contain over a million distinct CDR3 sequences, 35% to 40% of them singletons. There are 16 residues in the CDR3. The germline CDR1 and CDR2 sequences are LGHNA and YSLEER. The V gene lost 1 base and the J gene lost 2 bases, with 14 bases spanning the gap. Hyperthyroidism patients, all newly diagnosed, had under 2 months' duration and ages of 18 to 65.

This TCR came from an adult man with Graves' hyperthyroidism. The chain links TRBV4-3 to TRBJ1-2; D is unclear. Sequenced: peripheral blood or thyroid tissue (not recorded which). Written as DNA, the CDR3 is TGCGCCAGCAGCCAAGTCTCAACGGGATTAAACTATGGCTACACCTTC. Translation: CASSQVSTGLNYGYTF.